The 14 T cell receptor beta chains given below trace back to one sample, sequenced in a study of T cells in Graves' hyperthyroidism and ophthalmopathy. It was RNA transcripts that yielded the amplified TCR beta CDR3 regions. The HTBI primer set drove a first-round RT-PCR of the TCR CDR3. TCRdb fed the multiplex PCR reads into MiXCR, producing one record per CDR3 protein. The sample has 600,000 or so distinct CDR3 sequences; over 12% are singletons. Source material: blood. The receptors shown here come from a young woman with Graves' ophthalmopathy.

This clonotype appeared many times. V and J are TRBV7-9 and TRBJ2-3; D may match TRBD1 or TRBD2 (5 bases each). The CDR3 consists of 15 residues. The germline V and J ends were trimmed by 1 base and 4 bases, with 12 bases remaining between them. Germline CDR1 is SEHNR and CDR2 is FQNEAQ (reference sequence). The CDR3 region has the DNA TGTGCCAGCAGCTTAGTGAGGGGATCCTCAGATACGCAGTATTTT. Protein: CASSLVRGSSDTQYF. The complete variable domain, with remaining parts taken from reference TRBV7-9 and TRBJ2-3, reads DTGVSQNPRHKITKRGQNVTFRCDPISEHNRLYWYRQTLGQGPEFLTYFQNEAQLEKSRLLSDRFSAERPKGSFSTLEIQRTEQGDSAMYLCASSLVRGSSDTQYFGPGTRLTVL.

V and J are TRBV6-2 or TRBV6-3 and TRBJ2-7; D tentatively reads TRBD1 or TRBD2 (7 bases each). CDR3 length: 17 residues. Trimming removed 6 bases at V and 0 bases at J, with 21 bases between. The germline V gene encodes CDR1 MNHEY and CDR2 SVGEGT. CDR3 in amino acids: CASSPSGDSSSSYEQYF. The CDR3 DNA sequence: TGTGCCAGCAGCCCGAGCGGGGACAGCTCGAGCTCCTACGAGCAGTACTTC.

In its sample, this clonotype was seen many times. The chain is built from TRBV6-1 and TRBJ2-1, with 8 bases matching TRBD2. Per the germline V gene, CDR1 is MNHNS and CDR2 is SASEGT. J lost 5 bases, V lost 3 bases, and 9 bases had no gene match. This CDR3 comprises 16 residues. The CDR3 loop reads CASSDLTTSAHNEQFF. In nucleotides, the CDR3 is TGTGCCAGCAGTGACCTTACGACTAGCGCTCACAATGAGCAGTTCTTC.

This clonotype was detected ten times or more. The V and J genes are TRBV7-2 and TRBJ2-2; 14 bases are shared with TRBD2. V shed 5 bases, J shed 1 base, and the junction held 9 bases outside the gene matches. The CDR3 spans 19 residues. Germline V gene lookup returns CDR1 SGHTA and CDR2 FQGNSA. The DNA of the CDR3 is TGTGCCAGCAGCCGGATACCAGGACTAGCGGGAGGGAACACCGGGGAGCTGTTTTTT. It encodes CASSRIPGLAGGNTGELFF.

There are a few counts of this clonotype. CDR3 residues: CASSSGTALWETQYF. The CDR3 nucleotides are TGTGCCAGCAGTTCAGGGACGGCCTTGTGGGAGACCCAGTACTTC. The chain recombines TRBV28 with TRBJ2-5; D could derive from TRBD1 or TRBD2 (5 bases each). The CDR3 runs to 15 residues. The germline CDR1 and CDR2 sequences are MDHEN and SYDVKM. V dropped 4 bases and J dropped 5 bases, with 17 bases sitting between them.

This clonotype was counted at least ten times. The chain uses TRBV6-2 or TRBV6-3 and TRBJ1-2; D unresolved. Germline-derived CDR1 and CDR2 are MNHEY and SVGEGT. V dropped 5 bases and J dropped 2 bases, with 3 bases sitting between them. This CDR3 comprises 11 residues. CDR3 in DNA: TGTGCCAGCAGTCCCAACTATGGCTACACCTTC. Amino acids: CASSPNYGYTF.

This clonotype was detected many times. This chain joins TRBV6-2 or TRBV6-3 and TRBJ2-7; D remains unclear. This CDR3 comprises 16 residues. Germline lookup yields CDR1 MNHEY and CDR2 SVGEGT. V was clipped by 3 bases and J by 2 bases, with 17 bases between them. The CDR3 protein is CASSYAGPPSPYEQYF. DNA for the CDR3: TGTGCCAGCAGTTATGCCGGCCCCCCGAGCCCCTACGAGCAGTACTTC.

V gene TRBV4-2 combines with J gene TRBJ1-4, with TRBD1 as a possible D gene (6 bases). CDR3 length: 16 residues. Germline lookup yields CDR1 LGHNA and CDR2 YNFKEQ. Trimming took off 2 bases at V and 4 bases at J, with 14 bases between the two ends. CDR3 residues: CASSQPWRGSNEKLFF. CDR3 DNA: TGTGCCAGCAGCCAACCCTGGAGGGGGAGTAATGAAAAACTGTTTTTT.

This clonotype was detected a few times. The CDR3 coding sequence is TGCGCCAGCAGCCAATTGGGCCTAGTTCAATACAATGAGCAGTTCTTC. Amino acids: CASSQLGLVQYNEQFF. The rearrangement uses TRBV4-1 and TRBJ2-1, with unresolved D. The CDR3 contains 16 residues. V lost 2 bases to trimming and J lost 4 bases, with 15 bases between them. Looked up from germline, CDR1 is MGHRA and CDR2 is YSYEKL.

As for this clonotype: A much larger clone differs from this one at a single base, so this may be a read error. V and J are TRBV27 and TRBJ1-4, with D uncertain. The CDR3 length is 16 residues. The V and J ends lost 4 bases and 3 bases respectively, with 15 bases between them. Germline CDR1 MNHEY, CDR2 SMNVEV (reference sequence). CDR3 residues: CASSSMDRVPNEKLFF. CDR3 nucleotides: TGTGCCAGCAGTTCTATGGATAGGGTGCCTAATGAAAAACTGTTTTTT.

This clonotype occurred many times. The chain has TRBV14 and TRBJ1-2, with 8 bases that match TRBD1. With 4 bases clipped from V and 4 bases from J, the junction kept 11 bases outside the gene matches. Per the germline V gene, CDR1 is SGHDN and CDR2 is FVKESK. CDR3 size: 16 residues. This CDR3 reads CASSRGPGGFSYGYTF. The CDR3 DNA is TGTGCCAGCAGCCGGGGGCCAGGGGGCTTTAGCTATGGCTACACCTTC.

The CDR3 spells CASSSTGGVQETQYF. The DNA of the CDR3 is TGTGCCAGCAGTTCGACAGGGGGCGTCCAAGAGACCCAGTACTTC. The V call is TRBV12-3 or TRBV12-4, the J call TRBJ2-5, with TRBD1 matching over 10 bases. The CDR3 consists of 15 residues. V lost 4 bases and J lost 1; bases outside the gene matches: 3.

This clonotype was counted ten times or more. The J gene is TRBJ1-1, the V gene TRBV6-2 or TRBV6-3; D might be TRBD1 (6 bases). The V gene's germline CDR1 is MNHEY and CDR2 SVGEGT. This CDR3 contains 14 residues. V gave up 3 bases and J gave up 10 bases, with 18 bases separating them. The CDR3 DNA reads TGTGCCAGCAGTTATGGTGCGGGGGCTTTAGGAGCTTTCTTT. This sequence encodes CASSYGAGALGAFF.

The sample holds many counts of this clonotype. The J gene is TRBJ2-3, the V gene TRBV19, with 7 bases lining up with TRBD1. J gave up 0 bases and V 3 bases, and 6 bases lay outside the gene matches. Germline CDR1 LNHDA, CDR2 SQIVND (reference sequence). This CDR3 spans 16 amino acids. The CDR3: CASSISRTGSTDTQYF. CDR3 in DNA: TGTGCCAGTAGTATTTCCCGGACAGGTAGCACAGATACGCAGTATTTT.